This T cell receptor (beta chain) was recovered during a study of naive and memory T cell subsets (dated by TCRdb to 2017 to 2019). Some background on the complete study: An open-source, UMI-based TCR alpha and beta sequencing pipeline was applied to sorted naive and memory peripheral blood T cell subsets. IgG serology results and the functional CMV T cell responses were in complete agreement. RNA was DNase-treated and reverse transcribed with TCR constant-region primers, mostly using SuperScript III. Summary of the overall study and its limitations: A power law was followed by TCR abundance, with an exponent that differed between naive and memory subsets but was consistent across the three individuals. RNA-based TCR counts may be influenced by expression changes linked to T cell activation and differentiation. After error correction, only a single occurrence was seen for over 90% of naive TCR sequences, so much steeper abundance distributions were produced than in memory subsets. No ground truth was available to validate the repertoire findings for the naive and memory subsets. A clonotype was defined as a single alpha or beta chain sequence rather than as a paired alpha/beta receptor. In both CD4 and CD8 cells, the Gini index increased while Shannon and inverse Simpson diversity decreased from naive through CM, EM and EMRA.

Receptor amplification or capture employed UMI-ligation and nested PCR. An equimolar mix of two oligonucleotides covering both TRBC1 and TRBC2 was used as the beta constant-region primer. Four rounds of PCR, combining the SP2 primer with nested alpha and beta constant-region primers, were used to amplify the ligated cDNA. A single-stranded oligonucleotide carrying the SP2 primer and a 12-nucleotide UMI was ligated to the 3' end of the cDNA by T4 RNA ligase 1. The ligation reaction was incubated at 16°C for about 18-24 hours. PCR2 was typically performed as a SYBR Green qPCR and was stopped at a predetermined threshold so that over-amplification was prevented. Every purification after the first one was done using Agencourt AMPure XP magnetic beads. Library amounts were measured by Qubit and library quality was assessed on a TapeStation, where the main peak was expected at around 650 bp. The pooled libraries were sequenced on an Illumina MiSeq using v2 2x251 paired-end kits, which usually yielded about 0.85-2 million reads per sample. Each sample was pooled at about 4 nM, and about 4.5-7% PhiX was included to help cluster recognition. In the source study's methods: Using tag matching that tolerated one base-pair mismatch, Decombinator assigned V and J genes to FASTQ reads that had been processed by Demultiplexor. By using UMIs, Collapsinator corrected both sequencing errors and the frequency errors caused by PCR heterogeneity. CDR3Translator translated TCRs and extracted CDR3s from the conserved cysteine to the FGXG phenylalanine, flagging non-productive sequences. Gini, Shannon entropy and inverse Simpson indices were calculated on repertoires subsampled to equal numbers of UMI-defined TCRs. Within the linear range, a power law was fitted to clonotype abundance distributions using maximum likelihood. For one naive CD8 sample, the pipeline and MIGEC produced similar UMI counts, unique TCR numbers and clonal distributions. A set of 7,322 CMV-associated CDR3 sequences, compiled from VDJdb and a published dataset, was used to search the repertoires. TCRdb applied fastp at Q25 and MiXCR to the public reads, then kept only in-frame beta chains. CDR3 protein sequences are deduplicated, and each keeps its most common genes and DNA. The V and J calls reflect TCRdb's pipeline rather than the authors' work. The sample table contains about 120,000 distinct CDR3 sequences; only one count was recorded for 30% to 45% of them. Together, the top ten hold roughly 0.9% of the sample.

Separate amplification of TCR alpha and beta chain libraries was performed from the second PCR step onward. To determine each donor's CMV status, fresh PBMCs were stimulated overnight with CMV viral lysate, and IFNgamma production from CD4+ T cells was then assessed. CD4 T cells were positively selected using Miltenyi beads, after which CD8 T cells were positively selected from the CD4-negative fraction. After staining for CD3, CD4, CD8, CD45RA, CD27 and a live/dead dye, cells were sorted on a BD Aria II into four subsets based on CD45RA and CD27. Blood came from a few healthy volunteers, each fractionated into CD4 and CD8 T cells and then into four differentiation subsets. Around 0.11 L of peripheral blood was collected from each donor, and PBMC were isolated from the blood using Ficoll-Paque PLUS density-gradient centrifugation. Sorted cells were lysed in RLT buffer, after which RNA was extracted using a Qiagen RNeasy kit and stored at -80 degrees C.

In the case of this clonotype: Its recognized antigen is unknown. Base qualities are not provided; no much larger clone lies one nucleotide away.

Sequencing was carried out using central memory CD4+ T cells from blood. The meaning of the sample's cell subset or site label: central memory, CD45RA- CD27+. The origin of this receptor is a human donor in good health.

CDR3 reads: CSARGTSGNTIYF. The sequenced DNA: TGCAGTGCTAGGGGTACATCTGGAAACACCATATATTTT. This receptor chain uses TRBV20-1 and TRBJ1-3, with an unclear D gene assignment. Per the germline V gene (reference sequence), DFQATT is the CDR1 and SNEGSKA is the CDR2. V is clipped by 3 bases and J by 1 base, and the sequence between their germline boundaries is 7 bases long. The CDR3, cysteine through phenylalanine, is 13 amino acids long. The only DNA kept is the CDR3, 39 bases in frame from the first base.